This T cell receptor beta chain originates from a study of OX40 agonist ivuxolimab in advanced cancers. Across the whole study: The patients received agonistic anti-OX40 (CD134) antibody ivuxolimab.

The V and J ends lost 3 bases and 4 bases, in that order; junction bases with no gene match: 11. CDR1 and CDR2 (germline): LNHDA, SQIVND (reference sequence). This CDR3 region has 17 residues. A remark on this clone: Its antigen remains unidentified.

Findings and limits, study-wide: Both CD4+ and CD8+ T cell populations in blood had undergone clonal expansion by week 6 at 0.1 to 3.0 mg/kg. Low normalized T-cell clonal expansion was additionally recorded for some nonresponders.

The sampling schedule covered blood at baseline, cycle 4 day 1, and cycle 7 day 1. The method was immunoSEQ multiplex PCR; TCRdb's version includes in-frame clones alone and lacks a portion of them. This sample has some 76,000 clones, with about 80% found just once. The receptor's source is an adult with an advanced solid tumor such as melanoma, head and neck, liver or kidney cancer. The V call is TRBV19, the J call TRBJ2-5; 10 bases line up with TRBD1. The sample in question was CD4+ or CD8+ T cells sorted from blood, obtained in a trial of the OX40 agonist ivuxolimab. For the CDR3, the DNA is TGTGCCAGTAGTATTCCCAGGACAGGGGGACAGGGAGAGACCCAGTACTTC. Protein sequence: CASSIPRTGGQGETQYF.